A single sample gave rise to the 18 T cell receptor beta chains below, sequenced in a study of shared clonotypes between healthy human individuals. TCRdb's copy holds only in-frame clones and misses some; the assay was immunoSEQ multiplex PCR. The sample has roughly 1,000,000 clones, 70% to 80% seen once. The specimen sequenced was memory CD4+ T cells from PBMCs. Documented subset: CD45RA-negative fraction. All receptors come from a man aged 18 to 30 in good health. Some clones in this sample may be carry-over from other donors' samples.

The V and J genes are TRBV20-1 and TRBJ2-7; possible D gene TRBD2, 5 bases. V was clipped by 5 bases and J by 9 bases, with 11 bases between them. Germline CDR1 is DFQATT and CDR2 is SNEGSKA (reference sequence). The CDR3 runs 10 residues. Here the CDR3 DNA reads TGCAGTGCTTACGCGGCGGGGCAGTACTTC. It specifies CSAYAAGQYF.

The chain carries TRBV5-1 and TRBJ1-2; D remains ambiguous. The ends were cut back, 2 bases at V and 3 bases at J, with 17 bases in the middle. CDR3 length: 16 amino acids. Germline V gene data show CDR1 as SGHRS and CDR2 as YFSETQ. DNA for the CDR3: TGCGCCAGCAGCTTTGGTCCAGAACCAGACTACTATGGCTACACCTTC. Its protein product is CASSFGPEPDYYGYTF.

This chain uses TRBV6-1 with TRBJ1-5, with TRBD1 as a possible D gene (6 bases). The CDR3 length is 16 residues. The germline V and J ends were trimmed by 2 bases and 0 bases, with 11 bases remaining between them. CDR1 is MNHNS and CDR2 is SASEGT in the germline V gene. The CDR3 DNA follows: TGTGCCAGCAGTGAACTACAGGGCCATAGCAATCAGCCCCAGCATTTT. Translation: CASSELQGHSNQPQHF.

The chain links TRBV29-1 to TRBJ2-1; 8 bases match TRBD2. The CDR3 has 13 residues. Germline V lookup: CDR1 SQVTM, CDR2 ANQGSEA. V lost 7 bases, J lost 5 bases, and 7 bases stayed unmatched. The CDR3 region has the DNA TGCAGCGCACCGGGACTAGGGGACAATGAGCAGTTCTTC. Amino acids: CSAPGLGDNEQFF.

The rearrangement uses TRBV9 and TRBJ2-3; 12 bases match TRBD2. Germline V lookup: CDR1 SGDLS, CDR2 YYNGEE. The trim removed 4 bases at V and 2 bases at J, leaving 5 bases unmatched. The CDR3 is 16 residues long. DNA of the CDR3: TGTGCCAGCAGCCCGACTAGCGGGAGTACCACAGATACGCAGTATTTT. Protein sequence: CASSPTSGSTTDTQYF.

This sequence joins TRBV5-1 and TRBJ2-1; a weak D match, TRBD1 (6 bases). Trimming cost V 2 bases and J 8 bases, with 17 bases left between them. The CDR3 totals 15 residues. Germline CDR1 reads SGHRS; CDR2 reads YFSETQ. The CDR3 region has the DNA TGCGCCAGCAGCTTCTATCCCACAGGGATCGATGAGCAGTTCTTC. Translation gives CASSFYPTGIDEQFF.

This rearrangement joins TRBV29-1 to TRBJ1-1; a possible D gene is TRBD1 (5 bases). Germline V gene lookup returns CDR1 SQVTM and CDR2 ANQGSEA. V lost 4 bases, J lost 8 bases, and 14 bases lay in between. The CDR3 has 12 residues. CDR3 loop: CSVASWDAEAFF. The CDR3 region has the DNA TGCAGCGTTGCAAGTTGGGACGCAGAAGCTTTCTTT.

V is TRBV10-3 and J is TRBJ1-3; the D is unclear. The germline V and J ends were trimmed by 10 bases and 7 bases, with 14 bases remaining between them. The CDR3 loop spans 12 amino acids. The germline V gene has CDR1 ENHRY and CDR2 SYGVKD. The CDR3: CATAQEPNTIYF. In DNA, the CDR3 is TGTGCCACCGCGCAGGAACCGAACACCATATATTTT.

This sequence joins TRBV6-1 and TRBJ2-1; weak D call: TRBD2 (6 bases). CDR3 length: 13 amino acids. Between the trimmed V and J ends, which lost 2 bases and 8 bases, there was a span of 10 bases. The germline V gene has CDR1 MNHNS and CDR2 SASEGT. The CDR3 nucleotides read TGTGCCAGCAGTGAATGGGGAGGAGATGAGCAGTTCTTC. Amino acid sequence: CASSEWGGDEQFF.

V and J are TRBV2 and TRBJ2-2; D possibly uses TRBD1 or TRBD2 (5 bases each). The V gene lost 4 bases and the J gene lost 3 bases, with 9 bases spanning the gap. CDR3 length: 14 amino acids. Germline V gene data show CDR1 as SNHLY and CDR2 as FYNNEI. The DNA of the CDR3 is TGTGCCAGCAGTGGGGACGGAGACACCGGGGAGCTGTTTTTT. This sequence encodes CASSGDGDTGELFF.

The V gene is TRBV7-3, the J gene TRBJ2-4; TRBD2 aligns across 13 bases. In germline, CDR1 is SGHTA, CDR2 FQGTGA. Trimming cost V 4 bases and J 7 bases; bases outside gene matches: 4. The CDR3 contains 15 residues. As DNA, the CDR3 is TGTGCCAGCAGCTACACTAGCGGGAGGGCGAACATTCAGTACTTC. Translation gives CASSYTSGRANIQYF.

The chain links TRBV5-1 to TRBJ2-3; 7 bases align to TRBD2. The CDR3 covers 17 residues. Germline CDR1 reads SGHRS; CDR2 reads YFSETQ. Germline trimming cut 3 bases from V and 2 bases from J; bases unmatched to any gene: 12. CDR3 protein: CASSSGGSGTYTDTQYF. The DNA of the CDR3 is TGCGCCAGCAGCTCGGGCGGGAGCGGGACCTACACAGATACGCAGTATTTT.

CDR3 residues: CASSQMGNTEAFF. The CDR3 DNA is TGTGCCAGCAGCCAGATGGGGAACACTGAAGCTTTCTTT. The chain couples TRBV6-5 to TRBJ1-1; D unresolved. The V gene lost 6 bases and the J gene lost 1 base, with 9 bases spanning the gap. CDR1 and CDR2 from the germline V gene are MNHEY and SVGAGI. The CDR3 contains 13 residues.

The chain carries TRBV6-5 and TRBJ2-7; either TRBD1 or TRBD2 may fit D (5 bases each). V was cut by 6 bases and J by 6 bases, with 18 bases left in between. Germline V gene sequence: CDR1 MNHEY, CDR2 SVGAGI. The length of the CDR3 is 14 residues. The CDR3 region has the DNA TGTGCCAGCAGAGGGACGTTTGGGGCCTCCGAGCAGTACTTC. This sequence encodes CASRGTFGASEQYF.

This clone is a singleton in its sample. V usage is TRBV14 and J usage is TRBJ2-1; D is undetermined. The CDR3 has 12 residues. The germline CDR1 and CDR2 sequences are SGHDN and FVKESK. V dropped 2 bases and J dropped 6 bases, with 5 bases sitting between them. In nucleotides, the CDR3 is TGTGCCAGCAGCCAACTCCGCAATGAGCAGTTCTTC. Translation: CASSQLRNEQFF.

The chain employs TRBV5-1 and TRBJ2-2, with a weak D call TRBD1 (5 bases). CDR1 is SGHRS, CDR2 YFSETQ, per germline. V was shortened by 1 base and J by 1 base, with 11 bases between the two germline ends. This CDR3 contains 16 residues. The CDR3, as DNA: TGCGCCAGCAGCTTGCGCCTAACAGGGAACACCGGGGAGCTGTTTTTT. Amino acids: CASSLRLTGNTGELFF. Filled out from reference TRBV5-1 and TRBJ2-2, the complete variable domain reads KAGVTQTPRYLIKTRGQQVTLSCSPISGHRSVSWYQQTPGQGLQFLFEYFSETQRNKGNFPGRFSGRQFSNSRSEMNVSTLELGDSALYLCASSLRLTGNTGELFFGEGSRLTVL.

The CDR3 nucleotides read TGTGCCAGCAGCCTTTCATACCTCGGGACAGGGATTTATCAGCCCCAGCATTTT. This codes for CASSLSYLGTGIYQPQHF. The chain combines TRBV21-1 with TRBJ1-5; the table's D call TRBD1 went unverified against the DNA. TRBV21-1 has pseudogene status. The CDR3 runs 18 residues.

The chain couples TRBV7-8 to TRBJ1-2, with 10 bases identical to TRBD1. CDR1 is SGHVS and CDR2 is FQNEAQ in the germline V gene. The V and J ends lost 2 bases and 5 bases, in that order; junction bases with no gene match: 8. This CDR3 has 16 residues. CDR3 protein: CASSLKLGQGEYGYTF. For the CDR3, the DNA is TGTGCCAGCAGCTTAAAGCTCGGACAGGGGGAATATGGCTACACCTTC.